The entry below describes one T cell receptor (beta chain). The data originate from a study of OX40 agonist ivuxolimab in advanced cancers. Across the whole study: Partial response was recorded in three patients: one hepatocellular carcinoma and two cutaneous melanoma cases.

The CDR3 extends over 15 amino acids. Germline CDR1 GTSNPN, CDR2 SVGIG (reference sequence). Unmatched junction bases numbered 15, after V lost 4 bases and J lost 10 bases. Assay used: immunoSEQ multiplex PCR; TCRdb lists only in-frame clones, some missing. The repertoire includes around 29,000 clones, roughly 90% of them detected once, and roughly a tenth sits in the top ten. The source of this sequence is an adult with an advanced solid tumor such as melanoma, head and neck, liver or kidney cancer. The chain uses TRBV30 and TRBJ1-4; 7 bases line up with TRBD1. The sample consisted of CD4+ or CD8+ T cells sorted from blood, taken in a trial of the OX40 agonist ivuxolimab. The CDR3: CAWNFGDREAAKLFF. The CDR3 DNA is TGTGCCTGGAATTTCGGAGACAGGGAAGCGGCAAAACTGTTTTTT.